Sequencing of this T cell receptor (beta chain) was carried out in a study of shared clonotypes between healthy human individuals. Naive CD4+ cells were CD45RA-selected; the remaining cells were memory. This CDR3 comprises 16 residues. With 5 bases clipped from V and 4 bases from J, the junction kept 9 bases outside the gene matches. The germline gives CDR1 SGHTA, CDR2 FQGNSA. Repertoires were generated with immunoSEQ multiplex PCR, while TCRdb's copy carries only in-frame clones and drops some. This table has a few million clones, almost 96% appearing once. As concerns this clone: The antigen is undetermined.

Study-level results: Clonotypes shared by all four sorted-subset donors had higher generation probabilities than non-shared clonotypes. The study's rarefaction showed incomplete sorted-subset sequencing despite large depth.

The TCR was taken from a man younger than 35 in good health. Sequences were obtained from naive CD4+ T cells sorted from blood. Described subset: CD45RA+ positively selected. The J gene is TRBJ2-5, the V gene TRBV7-2; 11 bases are shared with TRBD2. CDR3 nucleotides: TGTGCCAGCAGCATAACCCCTAGCGGGGGGTCAGAGACCCAGTACTTC. Encoded protein: CASSITPSGGSETQYF.